This TCR beta chain was recovered during a study of T cells in Graves' hyperthyroidism and ophthalmopathy. In patients aged 18 to 65, hyperthyroidism was newly diagnosed, with duration under 2 months. Amplified TCR beta CDR3 regions derived from RNA transcripts. Carried out on the TCR CDR3, a first-round RT-PCR used the HTBI primer set. TCRdb reanalysed the multiplex PCR reads using MiXCR and keeps one entry per CDR3 protein. The sample lists about 420,000 distinct CDR3 sequences; roughly an eighth were seen once. The table lists this clonotype with a few counts. The receptor comes from a woman aged 18 to 35 with Graves' hyperthyroidism. Sample: blood.

CDR3 DNA: TGTGCCAGCAGCCAGGGGACTAGACGGGAGCTGTTTTTT. Translating gives CASSQGTRRELFF. The chain uses TRBV7-9 and TRBJ2-2, with TRBD2 matching 8 bases. The V gene end was trimmed by 5 bases and the J gene end by 9 bases; junction bases not matched to a gene: 5. CDR3 length: 13 amino acids. Germline CDR1 reads SEHNR; CDR2 reads FQNEAQ (reference sequence).